What follows are 20 T cell receptor beta chains derived from one specimen sequenced in a study of T cells in Graves' hyperthyroidism and ophthalmopathy. TCR beta CDR3 regions were amplified from RNA transcripts. During a first-round RT-PCR of the TCR CDR3, the HTBI primer set was used. TCRdb analysed the multiplex PCR reads with MiXCR anew, one entry per CDR3 protein. The data hold 660,000 or so distinct CDR3 sequences, with less than 25% observed a single time. The source material was blood. The receptors were gathered from a man aged 30 to 45 with Graves' ophthalmopathy.

At least ten counts were recorded for this clonotype. This chain uses TRBV2 with TRBJ1-1, with a tentative D call TRBD1 (6 bases). The V gene's germline CDR1 is SNHLY and CDR2 FYNNEI. The CDR3 loop spans 15 amino acids. The V end lost 6 bases, the J end lost 0 bases, and 14 bases lay between the germline ends. The CDR3 region is CASRVRQDMNTEAFF. The DNA of the CDR3 is TGTGCCAGCAGAGTCAGACAGGATATGAACACTGAAGCTTTCTTT.

Points on this clonotype: A much bigger clone sits one base away, suggesting this may be a read error. The chain links TRBV11-2 to TRBJ1-1; perhaps TRBD1 as D (5 bases). The germline gives CDR1 SGHAT, CDR2 FQNNGV. The CDR3 is 14 amino acids. CDR3 residues: CDSSLDLRQGEAFF. The CDR3, as DNA: TGTGACAGCAGCTTAGATCTTCGGCAGGGTGAAGCTTTCTTT.

This clonotype showed up many times. This chain joins TRBV27 and TRBJ2-7; D tentatively reads TRBD1 or TRBD2 (5 bases each). Trimming stripped 2 bases from V and 6 bases from J, with 8 bases between. CDR3 length: 12 residues. CDR1 and CDR2 from the germline V gene are MNHEY and SMNVEV (reference sequence). The CDR3 protein is CASSLRGAEQYF. The CDR3 nucleotides read TGTGCCAGCAGTTTAAGAGGGGCCGAGCAGTACTTC.

This clonotype was observed a few times. The chain uses TRBV10-3 and TRBJ2-1; 14 bases line up with TRBD2. The germline gives CDR1 ENHRY, CDR2 SYGVKD. The CDR3 sequence is 18 residues long. Germline trimming cut 4 bases from V and 8 bases from J; bases unmatched to any gene: 13. The CDR3 DNA is TGTGCCATCAGTGGTCAAATTCAGGGACTAGCGGGAGTCCATGAGCAGTTCTTC. It translates to CAISGQIQGLAGVHEQFF.

The chain recombines TRBV4-1 with TRBJ2-3, with TRBD2 matching over 7 bases. Germline V gives CDR1 MGHRA, CDR2 YSYEKL. The CDR3 runs 17 residues. J gave up 2 bases and V 0 bases, and 8 bases lay outside the gene matches. The CDR3 protein is CASSQDPPSGLTDTQYF. DNA for the CDR3: TGCGCCAGCAGCCAAGATCCCCCTAGCGGCCTCACAGATACGCAGTATTTT.

This clonotype was counted a few times. This chain's CDR3 is CASSYGLAGVNNEQFF. CDR3 in DNA: TGCGCCAGCAGCTACGGACTAGCGGGAGTAAACAATGAGCAGTTCTTC. The V gene is TRBV5-1, the J gene TRBJ2-1, with 13 positions matching TRBD2. This CDR3 comprises 16 residues. The germline V gene encodes CDR1 SGHRS and CDR2 YFSETQ. Germline trimming cut 3 bases from V and 5 bases from J; bases unmatched to any gene: 5.

This clonotype showed up many times. This chain connects TRBV7-2 to TRBJ2-1; 9 nucleotides agree with TRBD1. With V trimmed by 6 bases and J by 7 bases, 10 bases remained unmatched. CDR1 and CDR2 from the germline V gene are SGHTA and FQGNSA. The CDR3 runs 15 residues. The CDR3 reads CASSAQGANMNEQFF. As DNA, the CDR3 is TGTGCCAGCAGTGCACAGGGGGCGAATATGAATGAGCAGTTCTTC.

This clonotype appeared a few times. The V gene is TRBV28, the J gene TRBJ2-7; D remains unclear. CDR3 size: 12 residues. Germline V gene data show CDR1 as MDHEN and CDR2 as SYDVKM. V was cut by 4 bases and J by 5 bases, with 9 bases left in between. Here the CDR3 reads CASSWAGHEQYF. The CDR3 nucleotides read TGTGCCAGCAGTTGGGCAGGCCACGAGCAGTACTTC.

The rearrangement links TRBV13 to TRBJ1-1; 9 bases fit TRBD1. Germline lookup yields CDR1 PRHDT and CDR2 FYEKMQ (reference sequence). The ends lost 3 bases at V and 5 bases at J; junction bases unmatched: 10. The CDR3 contains 16 residues. As DNA, the CDR3 is TGTGCCAGCAGCTTCCCTCTGGGACAGGGTGGGACTGAAGCTTTCTTT. Amino acid sequence: CASSFPLGQGGTEAFF.

The DNA of the CDR3 is TGTGCCACCAGTGAGCCCTGGACAGGGAGCAACACCGGGGAGCTGTTTTTT. It yields the protein CATSEPWTGSNTGELFF. The chain carries TRBV24-1 and TRBJ2-2; 8 nucleotides match TRBD1. The CDR3 covers 17 residues. V was clipped by 4 bases and J by 2 bases; unmatched bases: 8. Germline-derived CDR1 and CDR2 are KGHDR and SFDVKD.

In this sample, this clonotype turned up many times. This sequence joins TRBV18 and TRBJ2-1; D uncertain. The CDR3 has 13 residues. V lost 6 bases and J 3 bases, leaving 9 bases between the germline ends. Looked up from germline, CDR1 is KGHSH and CDR2 is LQKENI. The CDR3 spells CASSQTSYNEQFF. The CDR3 coding sequence is TGTGCCAGCTCGCAAACAAGCTACAATGAGCAGTTCTTC.

This sequence joins TRBV28 and TRBJ2-3; 11 bases line up with TRBD2. CDR3 length equals 15 residues. Germline trimming cut 5 bases from V and 5 bases from J; bases unmatched to any gene: 6. Germline assignment: CDR1 MDHEN and CDR2 SYDVKM. The CDR3 DNA sequence: TGTGCCAGCAGTAAACTAGCGGGAGACCTAGATACGCAGTATTTT. It yields the protein CASSKLAGDLDTQYF.

With respect to this clonotype: The junction departs from germline at one end; a sequencing error may be responsible. The V and J genes are TRBV5-5 and TRBJ2-1; the match to TRBD2 covers 10 bases. The length of the CDR3 is 17 residues. The germline V gene encodes CDR1 SGHKS and CDR2 YYEKEE (reference sequence). The CDR3 bases are TGCGCCAGCAGCCGAGCGGGAGGGCCCCTCCCCGCCAATGAGCAGTTCTTC. Encoded protein: CASSRAGGPLPANEQFF.

The J gene is TRBJ1-1, the V gene TRBV4-1; D ambiguous. The germline gives CDR1 MGHRA, CDR2 YSYEKL. Deletions cut 2 bases from V and 7 bases from J, with 11 bases between. CDR3 size: 13 residues. Written as DNA, the CDR3 is TGCGCCAGCAGCCAAAGTCGACTTGATGAAGCTTTCTTT. Residues: CASSQSRLDEAFF.

This clonotype was observed at least ten times. The CDR3 coding sequence is TGTGCCAGCAGCTTAAGAGCTTTCTTT. The encoded protein is CASSLRAFF. The chain couples TRBV7-3 to TRBJ1-1; the D is unclear. Germline V gene data show CDR1 as SGHTA and CDR2 as FQGTGA. Trimming cost V 1 base and J 10 bases, with 1 base left between them. The CDR3 totals 9 residues.

Ten or more counts support this clonotype. V usage is TRBV30 and J usage is TRBJ1-1; D ambiguous. Germline CDR1 reads GTSNPN; CDR2 reads SVGIG (reference sequence). The ends were cut back, 2 bases at V and 8 bases at J, with 9 bases in the middle. CDR3 length: 11 amino acids. The CDR3 sequence is CAWSPGREAFF. DNA of the CDR3: TGTGCCTGGAGTCCGGGCAGGGAAGCTTTCTTT.

Ten or more counts support this clonotype. J is TRBJ1-1 and V is TRBV28, with TRBD1 identical over 8 bases. Germline lookup yields CDR1 MDHEN and CDR2 SYDVKM. J gave up 8 bases and V 3 bases, and 5 bases lay outside the gene matches. The CDR3 covers 13 residues. CDR3 DNA: TGTGCCAGCAGTTTGACAGGGGCGGCGGAAGCTTTCTTT. It yields the protein CASSLTGAAEAFF.

This clonotype has just a few counts. The V and J genes are TRBV25-1 and TRBJ2-2; 8 bases map to TRBD1. Germline V gives CDR1 MGHDK, CDR2 SYGVNS. Unmatched junction bases numbered 7, after V lost 4 bases and J lost 3 bases. This CDR3 has 16 residues. Here the CDR3 reads CASSVRQGTHTGELFF. The CDR3 DNA sequence: TGTGCCAGCAGTGTCCGACAGGGGACCCACACCGGGGAGCTGTTTTTT.

V and J are TRBV20-1 and TRBJ2-2; weak D call: TRBD1 (5 bases). The germline V gene encodes CDR1 DFQATT and CDR2 SNEGSKA (reference sequence). Trimming stripped 6 bases from V and 2 bases from J, with 13 bases between. The CDR3 consists of 14 residues. The CDR3 spells CSARVRRNTGELFF. CDR3 bases: TGCAGTGCCAGGGTTCGGAGAAACACCGGGGAGCTGTTTTTT.

This clonotype was seen a few times. V is TRBV6-6 and J is TRBJ1-2; D gene ambiguous. From germline, CDR1 is MNHNY and CDR2 SVGAGI (reference sequence). This CDR3 spans 13 amino acids. V gave up 2 bases and J gave up 3 bases, with 7 bases separating them. This CDR3 reads CASSYDGDYGYTF. Here the CDR3 DNA reads TGTGCCAGCAGTTACGACGGAGACTATGGCTACACCTTC.